The 32 T cell receptor beta chains presented below share a single source sample, sequenced in a study of blood T cell repertoires in COVID-19. Sequencing was performed with immunoSEQ multiplex PCR; in TCRdb, only in-frame clones are kept and a portion is missing. The table records fewer than 50,000 clones, just over 90% of them present only once. The specimen sequenced was peripheral blood. These receptors all come from a man in his forties or fifties with COVID-19, enrolled during active disease.

For the CDR3, the DNA is TGTGCCAGCAGTTACTCGGTAGGGAGTGAAGCTTTCTTT. Protein product: CASSYSVGSEAFF. This chain joins TRBV6-5 and TRBJ1-1; D gene uncertain. The CDR3 contains 13 residues. V was pared by 0 bases and J by 7 bases, with 9 bases between. Germline V lookup: CDR1 MNHEY, CDR2 SVGAGI.

CDR3 nucleotide sequence: TGTGCCAGCAGCTTGGCCCCGGCTGCGGCCTCCACCTACGAGCAGTACTTC. As protein: CASSLAPAAASTYEQYF. The rearrangement joins TRBV5-4 to TRBJ2-7; D gene ambiguous. Germline V gives CDR1 SGHNT, CDR2 YYREEE (reference sequence). V shed 0 bases and J shed 2 bases, with 18 bases lying between them. The length of the CDR3 is 17 residues.

The rearrangement joins TRBV19 to TRBJ2-1, with 8 positions matching TRBD2. The CDR3 runs to 19 residues. With 4 bases clipped from V and 4 bases from J, the junction kept 18 bases outside the gene matches. CDR1 and CDR2 from the germline V gene are LNHDA and SQIVND (reference sequence). The CDR3 sequence: CASSNTHGGGAARYNEQFF. The DNA for the CDR3 is TGTGCCAGTAGTAATACCCACGGGGGGGGAGCGGCAAGGTACAATGAGCAGTTCTTC.

The V call is TRBV9, the J call TRBJ2-1, with D maybe TRBD2 (6 bases). Germline V gives CDR1 SGDLS, CDR2 YYNGEE. The germline V and J ends were trimmed by 0 bases and 4 bases, with 11 bases remaining between them. The CDR3 contains 15 residues. The CDR3 DNA reads TGTGCCAGCAGCGTAGGCGGGGCCCAGTACAATGAGCAGTTCTTC. This sequence encodes CASSVGGAQYNEQFF.

This chain links TRBV2 with TRBJ2-5; the D is unclear. The germline CDR1 and CDR2 sequences are SNHLY and FYNNEI. Trimming took 3 bases from V and 5 from J, leaving 10 bases between them. The CDR3 is made up of 13 amino acids. The CDR3 nucleotides read TGTGCCAGCAGTGATCAGTTATCGGAGACCCAGTACTTC. Its protein product is CASSDQLSETQYF.

J is TRBJ2-1 and V is TRBV5-1; 10 bases agree with TRBD2. The V gene end was trimmed by 0 bases and the J gene end by 8 bases; junction bases not matched to a gene: 17. From germline, CDR1 is SGHRS and CDR2 YFSETQ. This CDR3 is 19 amino acids long. Here the CDR3 DNA reads TGCGCCAGCAGCTTGGGGCTAGCGGGAGAGGAGAAAGTAAAGCATGAGCAGTTCTTC. Translated: CASSLGLAGEEKVKHEQFF.

The chain recombines TRBV11-3 with TRBJ2-2; 10 bases line up with TRBD1. Germline loops: CDR1 SGHNT, CDR2 YENEEA. CDR3 length: 16 residues. The trim removed 4 bases at V and 6 bases at J, leaving 8 bases unmatched. The CDR3 region has the DNA TGTGCCAGCAGCTCCGGGACAGGGGTTTATGCCGGGGAGCTGTTTTTT. Translation: CASSSGTGVYAGELFF. Full variable domain (rest looked up from reference TRBV11-3 and TRBJ2-2): EAGVVQSPRYKIIEKKQPVAFWCNPISGHNTLYWYLQNLGQGPELLIRYENEEAVDDSQLPKDRFSAERLKGVDSTLKIQPAELGDSAVYLCASSSGTGVYAGELFFGEGSRLTVL.

The chain is built from TRBV9 and TRBJ2-5, with TRBD2 matching 9 bases. This CDR3 has 16 residues. Germline V lookup: CDR1 SGDLS, CDR2 YYNGEE. J gave up 4 bases and V 0 bases, and 7 bases lay outside the gene matches. The CDR3 is CASSVGAGGLRETQYF. As DNA, the CDR3 is TGTGCCAGCAGCGTAGGAGCGGGAGGCCTTCGAGAGACCCAGTACTTC.

V gene TRBV15 combines with J gene TRBJ2-7, with 7 positions matching TRBD2. V trimming: 0 bases; J trimming: 2 bases; junction bases outside the gene matches: 4. Looked up from germline, CDR1 is LNHNV and CDR2 is YYDKDF (reference sequence). This CDR3 has 15 residues. The chain's CDR3 is CATSRDNRGAYEQYF. CDR3 DNA sequence: TGTGCCACCAGCAGAGATAACCGGGGGGCCTACGAGCAGTACTTC.

The J gene is TRBJ2-5, the V gene TRBV19, with D possibly TRBD2 on 6 matching bases. The CDR3 is 13 amino acids. The V end was cut by 1 base, the J end by 5 bases, with 8 bases between. Germline V lookup: CDR1 LNHDA, CDR2 SQIVND (reference sequence). CDR3: CASSIGTIETQYF. CDR3 DNA sequence: TGTGCCAGTAGTATAGGGACTATCGAGACCCAGTACTTC.

This clone was recorded a few times. CDR3 loop: CASSEGFWTSGSQGLEQYF. CDR3 DNA sequence: TGTGCCAGCAGTGAAGGGTTTTGGACTAGCGGCTCTCAGGGTCTCGAGCAGTACTTC. V gene TRBV2 combines with J gene TRBJ2-7; TRBD2 matches at 10 bases. Germline V gene lookup returns CDR1 SNHLY and CDR2 FYNNEI. With 1 base clipped from V and 6 bases from J, the junction kept 18 bases outside the gene matches. The CDR3 is made up of 19 amino acids.

CDR3 amino acids: CASSYLSRGLANEQFF. DNA for the CDR3: TGTGCCAGCAGTTACTTATCGCGGGGGTTGGCAAATGAGCAGTTCTTC. The chain recombines TRBV6-5 with TRBJ2-1; the match to TRBD2 covers 7 bases. Germline values: CDR1 MNHEY, CDR2 SVGAGI. The CDR3 sequence is 16 residues long. V lost 1 base, J lost 7 bases, and 10 bases stayed unmatched.

This clone appeared a single time. The chain joins TRBV2 to TRBJ2-3, with 7 bases fitting TRBD1. The trim removed 6 bases at V and 2 bases at J, leaving 8 bases unmatched. CDR3 length equals 15 residues. Germline CDR1 and CDR2: SNHLY and FYNNEI. CDR3 sequence: CASRIRDRPTDTQYF. The CDR3, as DNA: TGTGCCAGCAGGATCCGGGACAGACCCACAGATACGCAGTATTTT.

The chain couples TRBV30 to TRBJ2-3; TRBD2 matches at 9 bases. With 5 bases clipped from V and 7 bases from J, the junction kept 7 bases outside the gene matches. Germline CDR1 reads GTSNPN; CDR2 reads SVGIG (reference sequence). CDR3 length equals 13 residues. CDR3 loop: CAWSAGGLYTQYF. Written as DNA, the CDR3 is TGTGCCTGGTCCGCGGGAGGGTTATATACGCAGTATTTT.

This clone was seen just once. This chain joins TRBV7-2 and TRBJ2-1; perhaps TRBD1 as D (5 bases). The V gene lost 8 bases and the J gene lost 5 bases, with 19 bases spanning the gap. This CDR3 has 15 residues. The germline gives CDR1 SGHTA, CDR2 FQGNSA. DNA for the CDR3: TGTGCCAGCCGCAACTTCATGGGGCTAAACAATGAGCAGTTCTTC. It specifies CASRNFMGLNNEQFF.

The chain links TRBV11-3 to TRBJ2-2; tentatively, D is TRBD1 (7 bases). V lost 5 bases and J lost 6, with 25 bases in between. This CDR3 has 18 residues. Germline V gene sequence: CDR1 SGHNT, CDR2 YENEEA. Written as DNA, the CDR3 is TGTGCCAGCAGCCAACGTCAGGGGGGAAGGGGTAGGCCCGGGGAGCTGTTTTTT. Residues: CASSQRQGGRGRPGELFF.

The chain has TRBV24-1 and TRBJ2-1; 8 nucleotides align to TRBD1. Germline CDR1 is KGHDR and CDR2 is SFDVKD. The CDR3 contains 16 residues. The J segment lost 4 bases and the V segment lost 3 bases, leaving 7 bases of the junction unmatched. CDR3 sequence reads: CATSDPRTGQYNEQFF. The CDR3, as DNA: TGTGCCACCAGTGATCCCCGGACAGGGCAATACAATGAGCAGTTCTTC.

As DNA, the CDR3 is TGCGCCAGCAGCCAAGAAGGGGTCTCCACCGGGGAGCTGTTTTTT. This translates into CASSQEGVSTGELFF. The rearrangement uses TRBV4-1 and TRBJ2-2, with D possibly TRBD1 on 5 matching bases. V was trimmed by 0 bases and J by 4 bases, leaving 9 bases between them. From germline, CDR1 is MGHRA and CDR2 YSYEKL. The CDR3 is made up of 15 amino acids.

J is TRBJ1-2 and V is TRBV6-1; possible D gene TRBD1, 5 bases. This CDR3 has 15 amino acids. Germline CDR1 reads MNHNS; CDR2 reads SASEGT. V was shortened by 1 base and J by 4 bases, with 13 bases between the two germline ends. CDR3 residues: CASSEDRQLTYGYTF. The CDR3 coding sequence is TGTGCCAGCAGTGAAGATAGACAGCTTACCTATGGCTACACCTTC.

This sequence joins TRBV5-5 and TRBJ1-2, with a possible D match to TRBD1 (6 bases). CDR3 size: 15 residues. Trimming stripped 4 bases from V and 3 bases from J, with 16 bases between. CDR1 is SGHKS and CDR2 is YYEKEE in the germline V gene (reference sequence). This chain's CDR3 is CASSHVRTAYYGYTF. In DNA, the CDR3 is TGTGCCAGCAGCCACGTGAGGACAGCTTACTATGGCTACACCTTC.

The chain carries TRBV4-1 and TRBJ2-3; D possibly corresponds to TRBD2 (6 bases). Trimming stripped 1 base from V and 4 bases from J, with 12 bases between. This CDR3 contains 15 residues. Germline V gene sequence: CDR1 MGHRA, CDR2 YSYEKL. The CDR3 region has the DNA TGCGCCAGCAGCCAAGGGAGGGTGGAGTCAGATACGCAGTATTTT. Translated: CASSQGRVESDTQYF.

This chain connects TRBV15 to TRBJ1-1, with 8 bases aligning to TRBD1. J lost 7 bases, V lost 4 bases, and 5 bases had no gene match. Looked up from germline, CDR1 is LNHNV and CDR2 is YYDKDF (reference sequence). The length of the CDR3 is 13 residues. Written as DNA, the CDR3 is TGTGCCACCAGCAACTGGGGACAGGTTGAAGCTTTCTTT. It translates to CATSNWGQVEAFF.

The chain carries TRBV12-5 and TRBJ1-1, with 7 bases identical to TRBD1. V trimming: 5 bases; J trimming: 11 bases; junction bases outside the gene matches: 8. Germline V gene sequence: CDR1 LGHNT, CDR2 FRNRAP. This CDR3 contains 12 residues. Here the CDR3 reads CASGRGPQGAFF. The CDR3 nucleotides are TGTGCTAGTGGTAGGGGGCCTCAGGGGGCTTTCTTT.

V gene TRBV7-2 combines with J gene TRBJ2-4, with a possible D match to TRBD2 (5 bases). The V end lost 3 bases, the J end lost 0 bases, and 12 bases lay between the germline ends. Germline V gene sequence: CDR1 SGHTA, CDR2 FQGNSA. The CDR3 is 16 amino acids. CDR3 nucleotides: TGTGCCAGCAGCTTCTCAGTGGGAGCAGCCAAAAACATTCAGTACTTC. Protein product: CASSFSVGAAKNIQYF.

The CDR3 loop reads CASSPGVALSYEQYF. CDR3 DNA: TGTGCCAGCAGCCCCGGGGTAGCGCTCTCCTACGAGCAGTACTTC. The genes are TRBV7-6 and TRBJ2-7; tentative D call: TRBD2 (5 bases). V was pared by 5 bases and J by 0 bases, with 14 bases between. This CDR3 region has 15 residues. Germline lookup yields CDR1 SGHVS and CDR2 FNYEAQ.

This sequence joins TRBV21-1 and TRBJ1-2; the tabulated D call, TRBD1, remains unverified against the DNA. TRBV21-1 is a pseudogene segment. There are 13 residues in the CDR3. The CDR3 loop is CARLGLGARGYTF. CDR3 nucleotide sequence: TGTGCCAGACTCGGACTGGGGGCGAGGGGCTACACCTTC.

J is TRBJ2-1 and V is TRBV7-3, with 13 positions matching TRBD2. The J segment lost 4 bases and the V segment lost 2 bases, leaving 20 bases of the junction unmatched. Germline assignment: CDR1 SGHTA and CDR2 FQGTGA. The CDR3 contains 22 residues. The CDR3 region has the DNA TGTGCCAGCAGCTTAGGGAGGAGGACTAGCGGGAGTGGCTTCTTGGGGTACAATGAGCAGTTCTTC. Its translation is CASSLGRRTSGSGFLGYNEQFF.

J is TRBJ2-5 and V is TRBV4-1; D is undetermined. The germline V gene encodes CDR1 MGHRA and CDR2 YSYEKL. The CDR3 is 15 residues long. V was pared by 1 base and J by 5 bases, with 14 bases between. CDR3 loop: CASSQGIPPQETQYF. The CDR3 coding sequence is TGCGCCAGCAGCCAAGGCATCCCTCCTCAGGAGACCCAGTACTTC.

The chain combines TRBV6-4 with TRBJ2-2, with no clear D. CDR3 length: 14 residues. CDR1 MRHNA and CDR2 SNTAGT come from the germline V gene. Trimming shortened V by 5 bases and J by 1 base, and 8 bases separated the two germline ends. CDR3 amino acids: CASSLALNTGELFF. The CDR3 DNA sequence: TGTGCCAGCAGTTTAGCATTGAACACCGGGGAGCTGTTTTTT.

J is TRBJ1-2 and V is TRBV9; possibly TRBD1 for D (6 bases). The CDR3 extends over 15 amino acids. Trimming took off 4 bases at V and 7 bases at J, with 20 bases between the two ends. Per the germline V gene, CDR1 is SGDLS and CDR2 is YYNGEE. CDR3 amino acids: CASSTTPYRELGYTF. The CDR3 coding sequence is TGTGCCAGCAGCACCACCCCCTACAGGGAGCTTGGCTACACCTTC.

This chain joins TRBV15 and TRBJ2-7; TRBD2 matches 13 bases. The CDR3 sequence is 17 residues long. With 0 bases clipped from V and 3 bases from J, the junction kept 5 bases outside the gene matches. Per germline, CDR1 LNHNV and CDR2 YYDKDF (reference sequence). The CDR3 is CATSREWTSGSFYEQYF. As DNA, the CDR3 is TGTGCCACCAGCAGAGAGTGGACTAGCGGGAGTTTCTACGAGCAGTACTTC.

V and J are TRBV11-2 and TRBJ1-1; 8 nucleotides match TRBD1. CDR1 is SGHAT, CDR2 FQNNGV, per germline. V shed 4 bases, J shed 5 bases, and the junction held 6 bases outside the gene matches. The CDR3 contains 14 residues. CDR3 coding DNA: TGTGCCAGCAGCTCAAGGACAGGGTGGACTGAAGCTTTCTTT. Its protein is CASSSRTGWTEAFF.